The rows below give T cell receptor beta chains drawn from one sample of a study of molecular identifiers for immune sequencing clone quantification. Via MiXCR, TCRdb re-called the PCR reads, giving one row per CDR3 protein. Of roughly 90,000 distinct CDR3 sequences listed, under 20% are singletons. Sequenced sample: naive CD8+ T cells from blood, with Jurkat cell RNA spiked in. The receptors stem from a human donor in good health. Some libraries in this study had Jurkat cell RNA spiked in. Both conserved end residues are part of each CDR3. The order of the fields is J gene, V gene, clone size, D gene, CDR3 DNA, CDR3 protein. D genes are given only for firm matches. Clone size is not always given. Where it is, it says once, few, many or a class for expanded clones.

>TRBJ2-7|TRBV6-5|many|TRBD2
TGTGCCAGCAGCCTATTGACTAGCGGTTACGAGCAGTACTTC
CASSLLTSGYEQYF
>TRBJ1-4|TRBV4-1|few|NA
TGCGCCAGCAGCCCACACGGAATAGAGGGGATAAGTGAAAAACTGTTTTTT
CASSPHGIEGISEKLFF
>TRBJ2-3|TRBV7-6|many|TRBD2
TGTGCCAGCAGCTTACGACCGGGACTAGCGGCCACAGATACGCAGTATTTT
CASSLRPGLAATDTQYF
>TRBJ2-5|TRBV5-4|many|TRBD1
TGTGCCAGCAGCGGGGACAGGGAAGAGACCCAGTACTTC
CASSGDREETQYF
>TRBJ2-3|TRBV12-3/TRBV12-4|NA|NA
TGTGCCAGCAGTTTAGCCGCGGGGCGGGTCACAGATACGCAGTATTTT
CASSLAAGRVTDTQYF
>TRBJ2-7|TRBV11-2|NA|NA
TGTGCCAGCAGCCTAGAAGTGGGGGGTTGGGAGCAGCACTTC
CASSLEVGGWEQHF
>TRBJ2-5|TRBV27|NA|TRBD2
TGTGCCCGCAGTTTCAAAACTAGCGTCGAGACCCAGCACTTC
CARSFKTSVETQHF
>TRBJ1-1|TRBV11-2|many|TRBD1
TGTGCCAGCAGCGAATGGGACAGGCTTAGCACTGAAGCTTTCTTT
CASSEWDRLSTEAFF
>TRBJ1-6|TRBV4-3|many|NA
TGCGCCAGCAGCCAAGATACAGGAACTTATAATTCACCCCTCCACTTT
CASSQDTGTYNSPLHF
>TRBJ2-4|TRBV29-1|NA|NA
TGTAGCGTTGGAGTTCGTACAGAAAACATTCAGTACTTC
CSVGVRTENIQYF
>TRBJ2-3|TRBV7-6|NA|NA
TGTGCCAGCAGCTTAGCCGGGGGAATAACAGATACGCAGTATTTT
CASSLAGGITDTQYF
>TRBJ2-2|TRBV9|many|TRBD2
TGTGCCAGCAGCGATCCGGGACTAGCGGGAGGGTACACCGGGGAGCTGTTTTTT
CASSDPGLAGGYTGELFF
>TRBJ2-7|TRBV4-3|many|NA
TGCGCCAGCAGCCAAGCGCGGAGAGGATCCTCCGAGCAGTACTTC
CASSQARRGSSEQYF
>TRBJ2-5|TRBV12-3/TRBV12-4|many|NA
TGTGCCAGCAGTTTGGCCCCATGGGGTTCGGAGACCCAGTACTTC
CASSLAPWGSETQYF
>TRBJ1-1|TRBV4-1|many|NA
TGCGCCAGCAGCCAAGCCGCGGTTTCGAACACTGAAGCTTTCTTT
CASSQAAVSNTEAFF
>TRBJ2-6|TRBV27|many|TRBD1
TGTGCCAGCAGTTTATCGGGGACAGGGGGATTTATTGGGGCCAACGTCCTGACTTTC
CASSLSGTGGFIGANVLTF
>TRBJ2-7|TRBV20-1|many|NA
TGCAGTGCTAGACCGGCAGCATACGAGCAGTACTTC
CSARPAAYEQYF
>TRBJ2-5|TRBV12-3/TRBV12-4|many|NA
TGTGCCAGCAACGATAAATTGGGTAGCCAAGAGACCCAGTACTTC
CASNDKLGSQETQYF
>TRBJ1-1|TRBV20-1|many|NA
TGCAGTGCTCGGGACATCAACACTGAAGCTTTCTTT
CSARDINTEAFF
>TRBJ2-7|TRBV4-3|many|NA
TGCGCCAGCAGCCAATCCGGAGCCAGTCCCTACGAGCAGTACTTC
CASSQSGASPYEQYF
>TRBJ2-7|TRBV6-5|many|NA
TGTGCCAGCAGTTACGGGTCCGAGCAGTACTTC
CASSYGSEQYF
>TRBJ2-7|TRBV28|many|TRBD2
TGTGCCAGCAGACTAGCGGGAGGGGAGACCTACGAGCAGTACTTC
CASRLAGGETYEQYF
>TRBJ2-3|TRBV6-2/TRBV6-3|many|TRBD2
TGTGCCAGCAGTTACGGACTAGCGGGAGAGAACACAGATACGCAGTATTTT
CASSYGLAGENTDTQYF
>TRBJ2-1|TRBV11-2|many|TRBD2
TGTGCCAGCAGCTTAGGCCCATGGGCCTATAGCGGGGAGAGCTCCTACAATGAGCAGTTCTTC
CASSLGPWAYSGESSYNEQFF
>TRBJ2-7|TRBV27|many|TRBD1
TGTGCCAGCAGTGCGATCACAGGGGAGTCCTACGAGCAGTACTTC
CASSAITGESYEQYF
>TRBJ2-5|TRBV28|many|TRBD1
TGTGCCAGCAGTGGGGGACAGCAACCCCAAGAGACCCAGTACTTC
CASSGGQQPQETQYF
>TRBJ2-1|TRBV4-3|many|NA
TGCGCCAGCAGCCAAGAGGTTCGCAGGGGGGGGGGCAATGAGCAGTTCTTC
CASSQEVRRGGGNEQFF
>TRBJ2-1|TRBV12-5|NA|NA
TGTGCTAGTGGTTTGGGATTGGGAGTCGAGCAGTTCTTC
CASGLGLGVEQFF
>TRBJ2-6|TRBV7-2|many|NA
TGTGCCAGCAGCTTAGTACTCTCTGGGGCCAACGTCCTGACTTTC
CASSLVLSGANVLTF
>TRBJ1-1|TRBV12-3/TRBV12-4|many|TRBD1
TGTGCCAGCAGCGCAACAGGGGGCTATACTGAAGCTTTCTTT
CASSATGGYTEAFF
>TRBJ2-3|TRBV7-2|few|NA
TGTGCCAGCAGCGATTGGGGGGCAGATACGCAGTATTTT
CASSDWGADTQYF
>TRBJ2-2|TRBV27|few|NA
TGTGCCAGCAGTTTATGGACCGGGGAGCTGTTTTTT
CASSLWTGELFF
>TRBJ1-1|TRBV28|many|NA
TGTGCCAGCAGTCTAACAGCGAACACTGAAGCTTTCTTT
CASSLTANTEAFF
>TRBJ2-3|TRBV19|many|NA
TGTGCCAGTAGTATCTCTCCGGGGCGAGCAGATACGCAGTATTTT
CASSISPGRADTQYF
>TRBJ2-7|TRBV5-6|many|NA
TGTGCCAGCAGCTTGGCCCAGTTGGAGCAGTACTTC
CASSLAQLEQYF
>TRBJ2-5|TRBV6-5|many|TRBD1
TGTGCCAGCAGTTTACCTAGGACAGGGTTTGGGACCCAGTACTTC
CASSLPRTGFGTQYF
>TRBJ2-1|TRBV20-1|many|NA
TGCAGTGTCCTGGACCAAAGCTCCTACAATGAGCAGTTCTTC
CSVLDQSSYNEQFF
>TRBJ2-3|TRBV7-2|many|TRBD2
TGTGCTAAATCAAGCGGGGGGGGGGGAGATACGCAGTATTTT
CAKSSGGGGDTQYF
>TRBJ2-7|TRBV4-1|many|NA
TGCGCCAGCAGCCAAGTCTTAGCGGAGGGCTACGAGCAGTACTTC
CASSQVLAEGYEQYF
>TRBJ2-3|TRBV19|many|NA
TGTGCCAGTAGTACGACCGGGTCTTTTACAGATACGCAGTATTTT
CASSTTGSFTDTQYF
>TRBJ1-2|TRBV4-1|many|NA
TGCGCCAGCAGCCAAAAACAGGGTACATGGTACGGCTACACCTTC
CASSQKQGTWYGYTF
>TRBJ1-1|TRBV7-6|NA|NA
TGTGCCAGCAGCGGACCAACGACCACTGAAGCTTTCTTT
CASSGPTTTEAFF
>TRBJ2-7|TRBV2|many|NA
TGTGCCAGCTCAGGCGGGTCCTACGAGCAGTACTTC
CASSGGSYEQYF
>TRBJ1-3|TRBV7-9|many|NA
TGTGCCAGCAGCCCCACGCCCTCAGGCTCTGGAAACACCATATATTTT
CASSPTPSGSGNTIYF
>TRBJ2-7|TRBV29-1|many|NA
TGCAGCGTCGGGGACGGGAACTACGAGCAGTACTTC
CSVGDGNYEQYF
>TRBJ1-1|TRBV9|many|NA
TGTGCCAGCAGCGCCGGGACGTTTTACACTGAAGCTTTCTTT
CASSAGTFYTEAFF
>TRBJ2-1|TRBV5-1|many|TRBD2
TGCGCCAGCAGCCCGGGGACTAATTCGTATGAGCAGTTCTTC
CASSPGTNSYEQFF
>TRBJ1-1|TRBV7-9|many|NA
TGTGCCAGCAGCTTCCCGGGAGACACTGAAGCTTTCTTT
CASSFPGDTEAFF
>TRBJ2-7|TRBV7-9|many|TRBD1
TGTGCCAGCAGTTCACAGGGGGCAAGTACCTACGAGCAGTACTTC
CASSSQGASTYEQYF
>TRBJ1-5|TRBV7-9|many|NA
TGTGCCAGCAGTCACGCGAGTGACAGATACAATCAGCCCCAGCATTTT
CASSHASDRYNQPQHF
>TRBJ2-2|TRBV13|many|NA
TGTGCCAGCACCCGTACAGCAAACTCGAACACCGGGGAGCTGTTTTTT
CASTRTANSNTGELFF
>TRBJ1-1|TRBV4-3|many|NA
TGCGCCAGCAGCCAAGACAGGGGCAACACTGAAGCTTTCTTT
CASSQDRGNTEAFF
>TRBJ2-1|TRBV14|NA|NA
TGTGCCAGCAGCCAAGATTCAGGAATCTCCTACAGTGAGCAGCTCTTC
CASSQDSGISYSEQLF